These T cell receptor beta chains were read from a single sample in a study of early T cells in non-severe SARS-CoV-2 infection. TCRdb recomputed calls from the 5' RACE reads with MiXCR, one row per CDR3 protein. The profile shows around 63,000 distinct CDR3 sequences, about an eighth of them singletons. The sequencing sample was made of whole blood. The receptors come from an adult who was a healthcare worker with PCR-confirmed SARS-CoV-2 infection or an uninfected control (not recorded which). Each CDR3 is given with its conserved first and last residue. D genes are given only for firm matches. Expanded clones are given a class, and other clones once, few, many or no size at all.

TGCAGCGCCAAGACAACCTCTAGCTCCTACGAGCAGTACTTC,CSAKTTSSSYEQYF,TRBV29-1,TRBJ2-7,many,14,-
TGCAGTGCTAGTGGCCAGGGGAACTACAATGAGCAGTTCTTC,CSASGQGNYNEQFF,TRBV20-1,TRBJ2-1,many,14,-
TGTGCCAGCAGCCAAGGGCCCAGCAATCAGCCCCAGCATTTT,CASSQGPSNQPQHF,TRBV3-1,TRBJ1-5,-,14,-
TGCGCCAGCAGCCAAGGGTCCCAGGGGAACTATGGCTACACCTTC,CASSQGSQGNYGYTF,TRBV4-1,TRBJ1-2,few,15,-
TGCGCCAGCTCCGACGGACGGACAGGGGGATACGAGCAGTACTTC,CASSDGRTGGYEQYF,TRBV5-1,TRBJ2-7,few,15,TRBD1
TGTGCCAGCAGTGGGGGAGCGGGGATGGCCAAAAACATTCAGTACTTC,CASSGGAGMAKNIQYF,TRBV12-3/TRBV12-4,TRBJ2-4,-,16,TRBD2
TGTGCCAGCAGCTTAGTGAGCTACGACAACACCGGGGAGCTGTTTTTT,CASSLVSYDNTGELFF,TRBV7-9,TRBJ2-2,-,16,-
TGTGCCAGCAGCCAAGATTTTGCGGGGGGGCCCCGTGAGCAGTTCTTC,CASSQDFAGGPREQFF,TRBV4-2,TRBJ2-1,many,16,TRBD2
TGTGCCAGCAAGAACCCCAAAAGAGGGGCCCTTTATGGCTACACCTTC,CASKNPKRGALYGYTF,TRBV6-1,TRBJ1-2,few,16,-
TGTGCCAGCAGGCATTGGAAGGCCTCCTACGAGCAGTACTTC,CASRHWKASYEQYF,TRBV11-2,TRBJ2-7,-,14,-
TGCGCCAGCAGCTTCACTCCCCAAGAGACCCAGTACTTC,CASSFTPQETQYF,TRBV5-1,TRBJ2-5,-,13,-
TGTGCCAGTCCGGGACAGTCTACATTTGGCTACACCTTC,CASPGQSTFGYTF,TRBV6-1,TRBJ1-2,-,13,TRBD1
TGTGCCAGCAGCTTAGGCGCCAACAATGAGCAGTTCTTC,CASSLGANNEQFF,TRBV11-2,TRBJ2-1,many,13,-
TGTGCCAGCAGCTTTGGACTTACCAGCTCTGGAAACACCATATATTTT,CASSFGLTSSGNTIYF,TRBV7-9,TRBJ1-3,-,16,-
TGTGCCAGCAGCTTGGTGGGGGATTCACCCCTCCACTTT,CASSLVGDSPLHF,TRBV5-6,TRBJ1-6,-,13,-
TGTGCCAGCTCTAGGGGGACGAGGGATACGCAGTATTTT,CASSRGTRDTQYF,TRBV7-7,TRBJ2-3,few,13,-
TGTGCCAGCAGTGGGCCAGGGGGAAGGGATACGCAGTATTTT,CASSGPGGRDTQYF,TRBV2,TRBJ2-3,-,14,TRBD1
TGCGCCAGCAGCCAAGAGGAGGTACGCAATCAGCCCCAGCATTTT,CASSQEEVRNQPQHF,TRBV4-1,TRBJ1-5,many,15,-
TGTGCCAGTACGAGCCAAGGTGATAATCAGCCCCAGCATTTT,CASTSQGDNQPQHF,TRBV19,TRBJ1-5,-,14,-
TGTGCCAGCAGCTTACGCGGGAACACCATATATTTT,CASSLRGNTIYF,TRBV5-6,TRBJ1-3,many,12,-
TGTGCCAGCAGCGTAGAGCAATTGAACACTGAAGCTTTCTTT,CASSVEQLNTEAFF,TRBV9,TRBJ1-1,-,14,-
TGTGCCAGTAGTCCCACGGGCAGCCTCTACGAGCAGTACTTC,CASSPTGSLYEQYF,TRBV19,TRBJ2-7,-,14,-
TGTGCCAGCAGCCCCCCTTACGGGGGCCCCGAAGATACGCAGTATTTT,CASSPPYGGPEDTQYF,TRBV11-2,TRBJ2-3,-,16,-
TGTGCCAGCAGGGAAGCTCTAGGGGTCATGAACACTGAAGCTTTCTTT,CASREALGVMNTEAFF,TRBV9,TRBJ1-1,-,16,-
TGTGCCAGCAGCTTAGCGGGAGACCGGCCCCAGCATTTT,CASSLAGDRPQHF,TRBV7-8,TRBJ1-5,many,13,-
TGCAGTGCTAGAGATCTACTAGCGGGGGCCTACTACAATGAGCAGTTCTTC,CSARDLLAGAYYNEQFF,TRBV20-1,TRBJ2-1,few,17,TRBD2
TGCAGCGTTGAAGATCCAAGGCTGGGGCAGGGGGACACAGATACGCAGTATTTT,CSVEDPRLGQGDTDTQYF,TRBV29-1,TRBJ2-3,many,18,TRBD1
TGTGCCAGCTCACCGCTCCCCGGGGCAGGGGGCGTCGAGACCCAGTACTTC,CASSPLPGAGGVETQYF,TRBV18,TRBJ2-5,-,17,TRBD1
TGTGCCAGCAGCCAAGGACGGGGGGGCACCCTACCTAATGAAAAACTGTTTTTT,CASSQGRGGTLPNEKLFF,TRBV4-2,TRBJ1-4,many,18,-
TGCAGTGTCAGAGGTCTAGCCAAAAACATTCAGTACTTC,CSVRGLAKNIQYF,TRBV20-1,TRBJ2-4,many,13,-
TGTGCCAGCACAGCCGAGGGGAGGGCGGATCGAGCTTTCTTT,CASTAEGRADRAFF,TRBV5-5,TRBJ1-1,few,14,-
TGTGCCAGCAGTGGGACTAGCGGGTGGACCGGGGAGCTGTTTTTT,CASSGTSGWTGELFF,TRBV12-3/TRBV12-4,TRBJ2-2,-,15,TRBD2
TGTGCCAGCAGCCAAGAGCGGTTTTACTTC,CASSQERFYF,TRBV3-1,TRBJ2-5,few,10,-
TGTGCCAGCAGTGGTGTCAGGGTTCCCGGGGAGCTGTTTTTT,CASSGVRVPGELFF,TRBV2,TRBJ2-2,few,14,-
TGTGCCAGCAGCCATCGACCCGGGGGACAGGGGATTTCCACCGGGGAGCTGTTTTTT,CASSHRPGGQGISTGELFF,TRBV5-8,TRBJ2-2,many,19,TRBD1
TGTGCTAGTGGCAATCAATTAACACTGGGCACTGAAGCTTTCTTT,CASGNQLTLGTEAFF,TRBV12-5,TRBJ1-1,many,15,-
TGTGCCAGCAGGCCGGCAGCAACTAATGAAAAACTGTTTTTT,CASRPAATNEKLFF,TRBV7-9,TRBJ1-4,many,14,-
TGTGCCAGCAGCCAAGATCCAGCAGGCTCTGGAAACACCATATATTTT,CASSQDPAGSGNTIYF,TRBV4-2,TRBJ1-3,many,16,-
TGTGCCAGCAGCTTAGCTATGCGGGGGGCCCGCACAGATACGCAGTATTTT,CASSLAMRGARTDTQYF,TRBV7-8,TRBJ2-3,many,17,TRBD2
TGTGCCACCCGTCCTCAGCGGGGGGTATACGAGCAGTACTTC,CATRPQRGVYEQYF,TRBV10-3,TRBJ2-7,once,14,TRBD2
TGTGCCAGCAGCGTAGGGACTAGCGGGGTGCGCTTC,CASSVGTSGVRF,TRBV9,TRBJ2-1,many,12,TRBD2
TGCAGTGCTGGGGACAGGGGCAACACTGAAGCTTTCTTT,CSAGDRGNTEAFF,TRBV20-1,TRBJ1-1,few,13,TRBD1
TGTGCCAGCAGTTACCGGGGGACAGAGATTAACTATGGCTACACCTTC,CASSYRGTEINYGYTF,TRBV6-2/TRBV6-3,TRBJ1-2,-,16,TRBD1
TGTGCCAGCAGCCCTTCGCGAGCGGGGGGCGAAGAGACCCAGTACTTC,CASSPSRAGGEETQYF,TRBV7-2,TRBJ2-5,-,16,TRBD2
TGCAGTGCTAGAGAGGCGGGATGGCAGGACGGGCCTGAAGCTTTCTTT,CSAREAGWQDGPEAFF,TRBV20-1,TRBJ1-1,many,16,-
TGTGCTAGTGGTTTGCGGGGGAACACTGAAGCTTTCTTT,CASGLRGNTEAFF,TRBV12-5,TRBJ1-1,many,13,-
TGTGCCAGCAGCTTAAACCAGGGGGCCTACGAGCAGTACTTC,CASSLNQGAYEQYF,TRBV11-2,TRBJ2-7,few,14,TRBD1
TGCGCCAGCAGCCAAGGCCAGCAAGAGACCCAGTACTTC,CASSQGQQETQYF,TRBV4-3,TRBJ2-5,few,13,-
TGTGCCAGCTCCTTGAATACAGTCAACACTGAAGCTTTCTTT,CASSLNTVNTEAFF,TRBV12-3/TRBV12-4,TRBJ1-1,many,14,-
TGTGCCGTTCGACTAGCGGCCTCCACAGATACGCAGTATTTT,CAVRLAASTDTQYF,TRBV10-3,TRBJ2-3,many,14,TRBD2
TGTGCCAGCAGCTTAACGGGGGCGTGGACTGAAGCTTTCTTT,CASSLTGAWTEAFF,TRBV7-9,TRBJ1-1,many,14,-
TGCGCCAGCAGCTTAAAGGACAGGGGGCAGGATGAGCAGTTCTTC,CASSLKDRGQDEQFF,TRBV5-1,TRBJ2-1,many,15,TRBD1
TGTGCCAGCAGCCGCGCAGATTCTAACTATGGCTACACCTTC,CASSRADSNYGYTF,TRBV3-1,TRBJ1-2,many,14,-
TGCAGTGCTAGAGTTGACACGGCTTATTCACCCCTCCACTTT,CSARVDTAYSPLHF,TRBV20-1,TRBJ1-6,-,14,-
TGCGCCAGCAGCCCCGCCGGGGGAAACTATGGCTACACCTTC,CASSPAGGNYGYTF,TRBV4-3,TRBJ1-2,many,14,-